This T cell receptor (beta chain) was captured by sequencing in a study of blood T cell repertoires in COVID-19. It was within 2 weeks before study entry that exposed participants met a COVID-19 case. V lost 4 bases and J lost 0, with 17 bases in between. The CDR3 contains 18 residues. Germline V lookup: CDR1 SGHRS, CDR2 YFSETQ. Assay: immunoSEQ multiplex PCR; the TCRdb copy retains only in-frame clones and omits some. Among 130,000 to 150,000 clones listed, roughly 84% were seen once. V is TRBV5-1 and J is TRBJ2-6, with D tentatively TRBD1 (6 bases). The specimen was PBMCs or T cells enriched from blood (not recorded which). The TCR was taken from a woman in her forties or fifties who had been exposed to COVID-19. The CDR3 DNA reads TGCGCCAGCAGCCCGAACAGGGCGCGAAGCTCTGGGGCCAACGTCCTGACTTTC. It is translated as CASSPNRARSSGANVLTF.